The 10 T cell receptor beta chains listed next were all sequenced from one sample in a study of blood T cell repertoires in COVID-19. The method was immunoSEQ multiplex PCR; TCRdb's version includes in-frame clones alone and lacks a portion of them. The sample records 350,000 or so clones, 80% to 95% being singletons. Sequenced: PBMCs or T cells enriched from blood (not recorded which). The source is a woman aged 30 to 39 who had recovered from COVID-19.

This chain connects TRBV6-4 to TRBJ2-3; 10 bases match TRBD1. CDR3 length: 14 residues. V shed 10 bases and J 3 bases; nucleotides not matched to a gene: 7. Per the germline V gene, CDR1 is MRHNA and CDR2 is SNTAGT. The CDR3 sequence: CAKSTGGRTDTQYF. In DNA form, the CDR3 reads TGTGCCAAGTCGACAGGGGGCCGAACAGATACGCAGTATTTT.

The chain links TRBV16 to TRBJ1-2; D unresolved. Germline values: CDR1 KGHSY, CDR2 FQNENV. V gave up 6 bases and J gave up 8 bases, with 13 bases separating them. The CDR3 has 12 residues. DNA of the CDR3: TGTGCCAGCAGTGCCGGGAGATACGGCTACACCTTC. Residues: CASSAGRYGYTF.

The chain uses TRBV11-3 and TRBJ1-1, with D possibly TRBD1 on 6 matching bases. This CDR3 region has 13 residues. The V gene lost 2 bases and the J gene lost 7 bases, with 11 bases spanning the gap. Germline loops: CDR1 SGHNT, CDR2 YENEEA. This CDR3 reads CASSLLTGYEAFF. The CDR3 DNA follows: TGTGCCAGCAGCTTACTAACAGGGTATGAAGCTTTCTTT. Based on the CDR3 plus reference TRBV11-3 and TRBJ1-1, the full variable domain is EAGVVQSPRYKIIEKKQPVAFWCNPISGHNTLYWYLQNLGQGPELLIRYENEEAVDDSQLPKDRFSAERLKGVDSTLKIQPAELGDSAVYLCASSLLTGYEAFFGQGTRLTVV.

V gene TRBV30 combines with J gene TRBJ1-1; no definite D call. In germline, CDR1 is GTSNPN, CDR2 SVGIG (reference sequence). The CDR3 is 13 residues long. Trimming shortened V by 4 bases and J by 0 bases, and 9 bases separated the two germline ends. For the CDR3, the DNA is TGTGCCTGGATGGCGGGGTTGAACACTGAAGCTTTCTTT. Translating gives CAWMAGLNTEAFF.

The genes are TRBV4-1 and TRBJ2-7, with TRBD2 as a possible D gene (5 bases). Germline CDR1 reads MGHRA; CDR2 reads YSYEKL. V was trimmed by 2 bases and J by 2 bases, leaving 19 bases between them. The CDR3 loop spans 17 amino acids. The DNA for the CDR3 is TGCGCCAGCAGCCAATGGCCCCGGGGTGCGGAGCCCTACGAGCAGTACTTC. Translation gives CASSQWPRGAEPYEQYF.

This clone was observed a single time. This sequence joins TRBV11-3 and TRBJ2-2, with 12 bases lining up with TRBD2. The length of the CDR3 is 16 residues. Germline V gene data show CDR1 as SGHNT and CDR2 as YENEEA. Germline trimming cut 3 bases from V and 5 bases from J; bases unmatched to any gene: 4. The CDR3 DNA sequence: TGTGCCAGCAGCTTGACTAGCGGGAGTTTAACCGGGGAGCTGTTTTTT. This encodes CASSLTSGSLTGELFF.

The rearrangement links TRBV18 to TRBJ1-1, with D perhaps TRBD1 (6 bases). This CDR3 contains 13 residues. The V end was cut by 8 bases, the J end by 8 bases, with 18 bases between. Per the germline V gene, CDR1 is KGHSH and CDR2 is LQKENI. The DNA of the CDR3 is TGTGCCAGCGAAGAGACAGGCGCCGTCGAAGCTTTCTTT. It codes for CASEETGAVEAFF. Supplemented by reference TRBV18 and TRBJ1-1, the full variable domain reads NAGVMQNPRHLVRRRGQEARLRCSPMKGHSHVYWYRQLPEEGLKFMVYLQKENIIDESGMPKERFSAEFPKEGPSILRIQQVVRGDSAAYFCASEETGAVEAFFGQGTRLTVV.

The chain combines TRBV7-6 with TRBJ1-3; possible D gene TRBD1, 5 bases. The CDR3 sequence is 16 residues long. Germline CDR1 SGHVS, CDR2 FNYEAQ. The V gene lost 2 bases and the J gene lost 0 bases, with 11 bases spanning the gap. The CDR3 here is CASSLSLGGSGNTIYF. The CDR3 region has the DNA TGTGCCAGCAGCTTATCTCTGGGGGGCTCTGGAAACACCATATATTTT.

The rearrangement joins TRBV28 to TRBJ1-6; D perhaps matches TRBD1 (6 bases). The CDR3 totals 15 residues. Germline V lookup: CDR1 MDHEN, CDR2 SYDVKM. The germline V and J ends were trimmed by 5 bases and 7 bases, with 15 bases remaining between them. The CDR3 sequence: CASSRGDMENSPLHF. As DNA, the CDR3 is TGTGCCAGCAGTAGAGGGGACATGGAGAATTCACCCCTCCACTTT. The complete variable domain, with remaining parts taken from reference TRBV28 and TRBJ1-6, reads DVKVTQSSRYLVKRTGEKVFLECVQDMDHENMFWYRQDPGLGLRLIYFSYDVKMKEKGDIPEGYSVSREKKERFSLILESASTNQTSMYLCASSRGDMENSPLHFGNGTRLTVT.

This clone was counted a few times. This rearrangement joins TRBV5-1 to TRBJ1-1; D unresolved. This CDR3 contains 15 residues. Germline V gene sequence: CDR1 SGHRS, CDR2 YFSETQ. Trimming stripped 4 bases from V and 0 bases from J, with 13 bases between. The CDR3 region has the DNA TGCGCCAGCAGCCTCCGTACCACTCTGAACACTGAAGCTTTCTTT. It translates to CASSLRTTLNTEAFF.